This TCR beta chain came from a study of CD8 T cells in Susac syndrome. About the research overall: At the time their blood was drawn, patients with Susac syndrome were either therapy-naive, on corticosteroids (with some of them also receiving intravenous immunoglobulin), or on intravenous immunoglobulin alone.

RNA, at roughly 0.5 to 1 ug, was reverse transcribed with random hexamers. Amplification of TCR beta CDR3 spanned 54 Vbeta and 13 Jbeta via immunoSEQ multiplex PCR. TCRdb recomputed calls from the immunoSEQ multiplex PCR reads with MiXCR, one row per CDR3 protein. This table holds under 150,000 distinct CDR3 sequences, under 97% found once. CDR1 SGHNT and CDR2 YYREEE come from the germline V gene (reference sequence). This CDR3 has 16 amino acids. The trim removed 2 bases at V and 5 bases at J, leaving 11 bases unmatched. This TCR came from a human donor with Susac syndrome. Sequencing used CD4+ T cells from PBMCs. V is TRBV5-4 and J is TRBJ2-3; 7 nucleotides align to TRBD2. In DNA form, the CDR3 reads TGTGCCAGCAGCTTAGTCTCCGGGAGGTTTCAAGATACGCAGTATTTT. This translates into CASSLVSGRFQDTQYF.